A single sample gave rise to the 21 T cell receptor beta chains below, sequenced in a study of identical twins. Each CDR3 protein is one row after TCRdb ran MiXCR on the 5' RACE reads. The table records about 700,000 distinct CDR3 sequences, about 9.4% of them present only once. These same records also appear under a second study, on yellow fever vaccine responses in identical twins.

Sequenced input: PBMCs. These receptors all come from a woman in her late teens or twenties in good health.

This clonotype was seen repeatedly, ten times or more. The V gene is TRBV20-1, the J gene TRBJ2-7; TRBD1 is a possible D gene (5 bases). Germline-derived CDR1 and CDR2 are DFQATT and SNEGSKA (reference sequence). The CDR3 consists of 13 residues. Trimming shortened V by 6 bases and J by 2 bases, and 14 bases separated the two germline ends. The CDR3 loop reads CSAVGQGTYEQYF. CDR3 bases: TGCAGTGCGGTCGGTCAGGGCACCTACGAGCAGTACTTC.

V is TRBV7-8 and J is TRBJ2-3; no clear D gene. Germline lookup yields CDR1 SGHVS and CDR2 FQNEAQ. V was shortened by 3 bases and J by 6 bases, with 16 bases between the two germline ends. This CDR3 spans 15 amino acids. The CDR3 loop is CASSLVPSLSDTQYF. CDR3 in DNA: TGTGCCAGCAGCTTGGTCCCATCTCTTTCCGATACGCAGTATTTT.

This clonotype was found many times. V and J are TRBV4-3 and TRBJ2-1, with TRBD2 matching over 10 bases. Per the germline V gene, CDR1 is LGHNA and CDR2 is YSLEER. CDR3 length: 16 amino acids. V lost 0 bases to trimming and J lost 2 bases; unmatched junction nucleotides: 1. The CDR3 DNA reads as TGCGCCAGCAGCCAAGACAGCGGGAGGGCCTACAATGAGCAGTTCTTC. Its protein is CASSQDSGRAYNEQFF.

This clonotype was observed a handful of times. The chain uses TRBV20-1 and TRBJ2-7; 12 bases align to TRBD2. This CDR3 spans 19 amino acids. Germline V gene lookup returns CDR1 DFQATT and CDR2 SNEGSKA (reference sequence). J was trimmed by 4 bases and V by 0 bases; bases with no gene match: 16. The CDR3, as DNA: TGCAGTGCTAGAGAAAGTTTTGGCCTAGCGGGAGGGCCTAGGTACGAGCAGTACTTC. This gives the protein CSARESFGLAGGPRYEQYF.

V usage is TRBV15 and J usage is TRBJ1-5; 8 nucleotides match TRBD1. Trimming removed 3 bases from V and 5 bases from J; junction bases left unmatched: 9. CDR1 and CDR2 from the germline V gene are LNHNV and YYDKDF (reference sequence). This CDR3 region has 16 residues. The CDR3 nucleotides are TGTGCCACCAGCAGTTGGACAGGGAGGGGTGATCAGCCCCAGCATTTT. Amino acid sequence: CATSSWTGRGDQPQHF.

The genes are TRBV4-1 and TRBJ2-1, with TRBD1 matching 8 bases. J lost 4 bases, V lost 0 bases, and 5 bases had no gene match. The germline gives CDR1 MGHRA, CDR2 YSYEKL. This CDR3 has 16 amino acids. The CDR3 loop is CASSQDWGQVYNEQFF. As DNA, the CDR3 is TGCGCCAGCAGCCAAGATTGGGGACAGGTTTACAATGAGCAGTTCTTC.

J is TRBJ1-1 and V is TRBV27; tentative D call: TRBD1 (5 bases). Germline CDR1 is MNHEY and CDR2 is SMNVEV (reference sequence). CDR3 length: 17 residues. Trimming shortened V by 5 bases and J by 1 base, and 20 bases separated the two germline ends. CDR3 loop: CASSLTSPGRPNTEAFF. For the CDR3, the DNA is TGTGCCAGCAGTCTAACTTCCCCGGGACGGCCGAACACTGAAGCTTTCTTT.

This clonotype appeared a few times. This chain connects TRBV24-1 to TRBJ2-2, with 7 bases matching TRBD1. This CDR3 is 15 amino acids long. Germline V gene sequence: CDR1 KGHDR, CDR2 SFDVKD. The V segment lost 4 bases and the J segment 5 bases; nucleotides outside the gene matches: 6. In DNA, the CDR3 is TGTGCCACCAGTGACCCGACAGGGCGGACCGGGGAGCTGTTTTTT. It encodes CATSDPTGRTGELFF.

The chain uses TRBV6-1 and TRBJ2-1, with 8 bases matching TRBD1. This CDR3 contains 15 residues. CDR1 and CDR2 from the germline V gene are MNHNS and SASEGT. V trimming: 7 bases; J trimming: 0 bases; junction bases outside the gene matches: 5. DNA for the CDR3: TGTGCCAGCACTCGGACAGGGAGCTCCTACAATGAGCAGTTCTTC. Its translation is CASTRTGSSYNEQFF.

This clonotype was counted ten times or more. The DNA of the CDR3 is TGTGCCACCAGTGATGGACTAGCGGGAGACTCTGATGAGCAGTTCTTC. Protein: CATSDGLAGDSDEQFF. The V call is TRBV24-1, the J call TRBJ2-1; 13 positions match TRBD2. V dropped 3 bases and J dropped 8; count of bases not matched to a gene: 6. CDR3 length: 16 residues. CDR1 and CDR2 (germline): KGHDR, SFDVKD.

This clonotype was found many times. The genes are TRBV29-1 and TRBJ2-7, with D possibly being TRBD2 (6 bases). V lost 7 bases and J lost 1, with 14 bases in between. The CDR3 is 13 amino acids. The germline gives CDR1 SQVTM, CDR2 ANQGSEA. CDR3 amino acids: CSAGGPNSYEQYF. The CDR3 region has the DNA TGCAGCGCCGGGGGACCAAATTCCTACGAGCAGTACTTC.

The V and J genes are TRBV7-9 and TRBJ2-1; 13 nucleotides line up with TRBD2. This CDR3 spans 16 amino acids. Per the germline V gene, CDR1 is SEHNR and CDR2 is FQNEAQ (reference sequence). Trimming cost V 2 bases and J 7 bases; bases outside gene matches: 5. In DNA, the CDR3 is TGTGCCAGCAGCTTACAAGGACTAGCGGGAGCGAATGAGCAGTTCTTC. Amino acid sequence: CASSLQGLAGANEQFF.

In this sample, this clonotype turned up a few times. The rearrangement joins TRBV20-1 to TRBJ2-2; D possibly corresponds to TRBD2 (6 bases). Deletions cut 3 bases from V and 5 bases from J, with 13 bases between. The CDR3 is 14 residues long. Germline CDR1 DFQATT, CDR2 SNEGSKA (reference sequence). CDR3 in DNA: TGCAGTGCTAGTCGGGTAGGACTAACCGGGGAGCTGTTTTTT. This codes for CSASRVGLTGELFF.

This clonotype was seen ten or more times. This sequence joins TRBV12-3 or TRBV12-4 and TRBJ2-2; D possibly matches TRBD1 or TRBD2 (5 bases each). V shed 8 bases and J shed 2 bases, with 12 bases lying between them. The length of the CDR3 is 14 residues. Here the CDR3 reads CASPTGTNTGELFF. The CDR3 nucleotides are TGTGCCAGCCCGACCGGGACCAACACCGGGGAGCTGTTTTTT.

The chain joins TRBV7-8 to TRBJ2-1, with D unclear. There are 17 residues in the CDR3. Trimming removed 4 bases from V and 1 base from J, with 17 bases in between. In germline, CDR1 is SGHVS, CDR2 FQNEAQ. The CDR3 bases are TGTGCCAGCAGCTCATCCGGATCGACATATTCCTACAATGAGCAGTTCTTC. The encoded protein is CASSSSGSTYSYNEQFF.

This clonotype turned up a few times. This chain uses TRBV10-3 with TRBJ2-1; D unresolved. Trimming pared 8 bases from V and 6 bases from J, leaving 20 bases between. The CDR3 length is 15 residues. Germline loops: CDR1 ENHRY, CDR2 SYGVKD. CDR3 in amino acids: CAIEKYQRALNEQFF. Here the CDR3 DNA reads TGTGCCATCGAAAAATACCAGCGAGCCCTCAATGAGCAGTTCTTC.

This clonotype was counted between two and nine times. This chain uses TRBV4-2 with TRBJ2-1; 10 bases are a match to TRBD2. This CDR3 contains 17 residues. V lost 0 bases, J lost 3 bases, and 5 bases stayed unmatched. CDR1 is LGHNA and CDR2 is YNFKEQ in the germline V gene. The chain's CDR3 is CASSQDPQREGYNEQFF. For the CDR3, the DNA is TGTGCCAGCAGCCAAGATCCTCAGCGGGAGGGCTACAATGAGCAGTTCTTC.

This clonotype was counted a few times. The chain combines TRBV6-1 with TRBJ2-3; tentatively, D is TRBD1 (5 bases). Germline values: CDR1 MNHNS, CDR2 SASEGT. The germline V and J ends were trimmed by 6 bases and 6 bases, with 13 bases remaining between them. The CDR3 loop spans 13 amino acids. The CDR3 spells CASSRTKKDTQYF. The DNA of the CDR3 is TGTGCCAGCAGCCGGACAAAAAAGGATACGCAGTATTTT.

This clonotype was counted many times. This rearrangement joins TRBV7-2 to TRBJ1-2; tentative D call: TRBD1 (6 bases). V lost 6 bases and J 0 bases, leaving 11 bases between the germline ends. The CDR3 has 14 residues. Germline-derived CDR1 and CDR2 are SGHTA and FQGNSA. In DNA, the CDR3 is TGTGCCAGCAGAAAAGAGGGGGCTAACTATGGCTACACCTTC. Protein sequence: CASRKEGANYGYTF.

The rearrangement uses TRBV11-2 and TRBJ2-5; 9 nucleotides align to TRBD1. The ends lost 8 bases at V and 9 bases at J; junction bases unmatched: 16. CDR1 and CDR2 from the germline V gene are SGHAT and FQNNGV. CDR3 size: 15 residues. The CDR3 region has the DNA TGTGCCAGCGCCTCGGACAGGGGTGGAAGGGTGGCCCAGTACTTC. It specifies CASASDRGGRVAQYF.

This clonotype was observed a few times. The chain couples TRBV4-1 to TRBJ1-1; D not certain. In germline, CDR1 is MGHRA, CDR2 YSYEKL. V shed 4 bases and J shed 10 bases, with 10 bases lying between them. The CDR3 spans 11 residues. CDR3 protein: CASSPGRAAFF. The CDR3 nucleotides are TGCGCCAGCAGCCCAGGTAGGGCAGCTTTCTTT.